The clone carrying this T cell receptor (beta chain) was counted ten times or more. The antigen is not known. This CDR3 spans 9 amino acids. Trimming pared 1 base from V and 8 bases from J, leaving 2 bases between. From germline, CDR1 is DFQATT and CDR2 SNEGSKA (reference sequence). The entry originates in a study of identical twins. Study outcomes and limitations: Conclusions came from cross-sectional statistical analysis, not from following the same donors.

TCRdb recomputed calls from the 5' RACE reads with MiXCR, one row per CDR3 protein. In the table there are some 1,600,000 distinct CDR3 sequences, around 33% of which are singletons. The sequence derives from a newborn girl in good health. The chain carries TRBV20-1 and TRBJ2-5; D is uncertain. Sequenced input: cord blood. The DNA of the CDR3 is TGCAGTGCTAGAGCCACCCAGTACTTC. Translation gives CSARATQYF.